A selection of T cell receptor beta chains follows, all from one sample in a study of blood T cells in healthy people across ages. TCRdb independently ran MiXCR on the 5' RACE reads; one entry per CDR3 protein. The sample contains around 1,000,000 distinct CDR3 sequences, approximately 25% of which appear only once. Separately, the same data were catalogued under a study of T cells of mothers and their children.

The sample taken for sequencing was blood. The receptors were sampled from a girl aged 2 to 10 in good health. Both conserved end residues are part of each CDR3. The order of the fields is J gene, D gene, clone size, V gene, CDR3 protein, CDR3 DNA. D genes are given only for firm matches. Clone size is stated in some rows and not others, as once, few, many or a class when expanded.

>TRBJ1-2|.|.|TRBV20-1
CSARDMVTGMDGYTF
TGCAGTGCTAGAGATATGGTAACAGGGATGGATGGCTACACCTTC
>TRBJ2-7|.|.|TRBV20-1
CSGGRGPPMKEQYF
TGCAGTGGGGGTAGGGGTCCCCCTATGAAGGAGCAGTACTTC
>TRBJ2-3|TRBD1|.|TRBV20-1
CSAPGQGLDTQYF
TGCAGTGCCCCGGGACAGGGTTTAGATACGCAGTATTTT
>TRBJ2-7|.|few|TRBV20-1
CSASGVLKSDEQYF
TGCAGTGCAAGTGGGGTTCTCAAATCCGACGAGCAGTACTTC
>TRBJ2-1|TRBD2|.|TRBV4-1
CASSQPTSRENEQFF
TGCGCCAGCAGCCAACCGACTAGCAGGGAGAATGAGCAGTTCTTC
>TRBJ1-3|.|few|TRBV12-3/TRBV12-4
CASRTPGGGNTIYF
TGTGCCAGCAGGACCCCGGGGGGAGGAAACACCATATATTTT
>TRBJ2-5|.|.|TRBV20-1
CSAKYQETQYF
TGCAGTGCTAAGTACCAAGAGACCCAGTACTTC
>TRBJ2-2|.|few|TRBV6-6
CASSPPETNTGELFF
TGTGCCAGCAGTCCCCCGGAAACGAACACCGGGGAGCTGTTTTTT
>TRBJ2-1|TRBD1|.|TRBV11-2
CASSLAGTGGGEQFF
TGTGCCAGCAGCTTGGCCGGGACAGGGGGAGGTGAGCAGTTCTTC
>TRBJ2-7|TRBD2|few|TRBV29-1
CSVGGGTTYEQYF
TGCAGCGTTGGGGGAGGGACGACCTACGAGCAGTACTTC
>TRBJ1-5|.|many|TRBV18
CASSPQGGQPQHF
TGTGCCAGCTCACCTCAGGGTGGGCAGCCCCAGCATTTT
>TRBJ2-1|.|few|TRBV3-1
CASSQVGRHNEQFF
TGTGCCAGCAGCCAAGTTGGGAGACACAATGAGCAGTTCTTC
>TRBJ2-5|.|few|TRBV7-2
CASSLGPLWTEF
TGTGCCAGCAGCTTAGGGCCCCTTTGGACCGAATTC
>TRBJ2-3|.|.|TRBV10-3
CAISGTVQGGDTQYF
TGTGCCATCAGTGGGACAGTCCAAGGGGGAGATACGCAGTATTTT
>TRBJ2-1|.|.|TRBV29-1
CSLATSLENEQFF
TGCAGCCTGGCGACTAGTTTAGAAAATGAGCAGTTCTTC
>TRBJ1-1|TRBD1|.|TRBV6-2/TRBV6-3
CASIQTGTGSTEAFF
TGTGCCAGCATCCAGACTGGGACAGGGTCCACTGAAGCTTTCTTT
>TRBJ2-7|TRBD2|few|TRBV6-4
CASSVASGYEQYF
TGTGCCAGCAGTGTAGCTAGCGGGTACGAGCAGTACTTC
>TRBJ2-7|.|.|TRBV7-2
CASSRTLIGTYEQYF
TGTGCCAGCAGCCGGACCTTGATCGGGACCTACGAGCAGTACTTC
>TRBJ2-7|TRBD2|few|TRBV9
CASSSHGGGYEQYF
TGTGCCAGCAGTTCCCATGGCGGGGGCTACGAGCAGTACTTC
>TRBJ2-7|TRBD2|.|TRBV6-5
CASTRAGGSEQYF
TGTGCCAGCACCAGAGCGGGAGGGTCTGAGCAGTACTTC
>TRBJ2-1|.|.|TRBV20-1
CSARVPGRDNEQFF
TGCAGTGCTAGAGTTCCCGGTCGGGACAATGAGCAGTTCTTC
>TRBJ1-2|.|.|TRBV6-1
CASSEAQGSCPRGGYTF
TGTGCCAGCAGTGAAGCCCAGGGGTCCTGCCCGAGAGGTGGCTACACCTTC
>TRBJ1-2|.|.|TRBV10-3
CAINDAGRANYGYTF
TGTGCCATCAACGACGCTGGTAGGGCTAACTATGGCTACACCTTC
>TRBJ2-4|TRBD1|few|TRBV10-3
CAISETGGKNIQYF
TGTGCCATCAGTGAGACAGGGGGCAAAAACATTCAGTACTTC
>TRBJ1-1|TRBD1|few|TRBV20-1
CSARQDREDTEAFF
TGCAGTGCTAGACAGGACAGGGAAGACACTGAAGCTTTCTTT
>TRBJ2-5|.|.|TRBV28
CASSLWQNGWGQETQYF
TGTGCCAGCAGTTTATGGCAAAATGGGTGGGGGCAAGAGACCCAGTACTTC
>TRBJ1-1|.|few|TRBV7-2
CASSLAWQGMNTEAFF
TGTGCCAGCAGCTTAGCGTGGCAGGGCATGAACACTGAAGCTTTCTTT
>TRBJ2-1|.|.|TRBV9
CASSPPSANEQFF
TGTGCCAGCAGCCCTCCCTCGGCGAATGAGCAGTTCTTC
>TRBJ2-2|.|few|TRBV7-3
CASSPVSKNTGELFF
TGTGCCAGCAGCCCCGTGTCCAAGAACACCGGGGAGCTGTTTTTT
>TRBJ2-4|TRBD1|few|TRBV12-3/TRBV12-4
CAGTQSSGTVDVQYF
TGTGCCGGCACCCAATCGTCCGGGACAGTAGACGTTCAGTACTTC
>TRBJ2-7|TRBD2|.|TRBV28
CASSLSGASGRYSYEQYF
TGTGCCAGCAGTTTAAGTGGGGCTAGCGGGAGGTACTCCTACGAGCAGTACTTC
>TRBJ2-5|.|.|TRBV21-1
CASRPTGRETQYF
TGTGCCAGCAGACCGACAGGGCGAGAGACCCAGTACTTC
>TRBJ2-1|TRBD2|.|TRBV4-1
CASSQDQTSGNEQFF
TGCGCCAGCAGCCAAGACCAAACTAGCGGGAATGAGCAGTTCTTC
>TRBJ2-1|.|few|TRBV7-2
CASSADASSNEQFF
TGTGCCAGCAGCGCAGACGCTTCCAGCAATGAGCAGTTCTTC
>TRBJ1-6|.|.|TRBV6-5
CASMEWGGDSPLHF
TGTGCCAGCATGGAATGGGGGGGGGATTCACCCCTCCACTTT
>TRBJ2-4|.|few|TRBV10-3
CAISESLQTAKNIQYF
TGTGCCATCAGTGAGTCCCTACAGACCGCCAAAAACATTCAGTACTTC